What follows are 5 T cell receptor beta chains derived from one specimen sequenced in a study of T cells in Graves' hyperthyroidism and ophthalmopathy. Researchers took RNA transcripts and amplified the TCR beta CDR3 regions from them. HTBI primers drove first-round RT-PCR of the TCR CDR3. TCRdb re-derived calls from the multiplex PCR reads in MiXCR, one entry per CDR3 protein. The sample has 500,000 to 800,000 distinct CDR3 sequences, roughly 15% seen once. Input material: blood. These TCRs come from a woman aged 45-65 years with Graves' ophthalmopathy.

At least ten counts were recorded for this clonotype. The chain links TRBV18 to TRBJ1-1; D uncertain. Germline-derived CDR1 and CDR2 are KGHSH and LQKENI. The CDR3 is 14 amino acids. The germline V and J ends were trimmed by 2 bases and 0 bases, with 7 bases remaining between them. The CDR3 sequence: CASSPIAMNTEAFF. The CDR3 DNA sequence: TGTGCCAGCTCACCAATCGCAATGAACACTGAAGCTTTCTTT.

The CDR3 DNA sequence: TGCAGTGCTAGAGTTAGCCACAATGAGCAGTTCTTC. Translating gives CSARVSHNEQFF. The V call is TRBV20-1, the J call TRBJ2-1; no clear D. This CDR3 is built from 12 residues. CDR1 is DFQATT and CDR2 is SNEGSKA in the germline V gene (reference sequence). Trimming removed 1 base at V and 5 bases at J, with 6 bases between.

The sample holds many counts of this clonotype. This chain links TRBV28 with TRBJ2-7; 7 nucleotides line up with TRBD1. V shed 6 bases, J shed 4 bases, and the junction held 12 bases outside the gene matches. The CDR3 consists of 15 residues. Germline V gene data show CDR1 as MDHEN and CDR2 as SYDVKM. The CDR3, as DNA: TGTGCCAGCAGCTACCCGGGACAGCCTTTATACGAGCAGTACTTC. It yields the protein CASSYPGQPLYEQYF. The full variable domain, completed using reference TRBV28 and TRBJ2-7, is DVKVTQSSRYLVKRTGEKVFLECVQDMDHENMFWYRQDPGLGLRLIYFSYDVKMKEKGDIPEGYSVSREKKERFSLILESASTNQTSMYLCASSYPGQPLYEQYFGPGTRLTVT.

This clonotype has only a few counts. The chain carries TRBV20-1 and TRBJ2-1; TRBD1 agrees at 8 bases. CDR3 size: 15 residues. Germline trimming cut 3 bases from V and 6 bases from J; bases unmatched to any gene: 10. Germline CDR1 and CDR2: DFQATT and SNEGSKA (reference sequence). The CDR3 bases are TGCAGTGCTAGGGGGCAGGGGGCATGGATCAATGAGCAGTTCTTC. This codes for CSARGQGAWINEQFF.

There are many counts of this clonotype. The CDR3 DNA reads as TGCGCCAGCCGCAGAGGGGACACTGAAGCTTTCTTT. This sequence encodes CASRRGDTEAFF. V and J are TRBV5-1 and TRBJ1-1; weak D call: TRBD1 (5 bases). The CDR3 covers 12 residues. CDR1 and CDR2 from the germline V gene are SGHRS and YFSETQ. Trimming stripped 7 bases from V and 3 bases from J, with 10 bases between.